This T cell receptor (beta chain) was profiled in a study of blood T cells in healthy people across ages. Primed by a sample-barcoded 5' primer and a J-beta primer mix, a second PCR proceeded for about 7 to 12 cycles. Each CDR3 protein is one row after TCRdb ran MiXCR on the 5' RACE reads. The profile shows more than 750,000 distinct CDR3 sequences, roughly 29% of them singletons. Germline assignment: CDR1 SGHRS and CDR2 YFSETQ. V was shortened by 0 bases and J by 7 bases, with 4 bases between the two germline ends. The CDR3 extends over 12 amino acids. This clonotype came up a few times. The sample was also linked to a second study, of T cells of mothers and their children.

The sequence came from a woman aged 40 to 49 in good health. The sequenced sample was blood. This sequence joins TRBV5-1 and TRBJ1-4; D not certain. As DNA, the CDR3 is TGCGCCAGCAGCTTGGAGCCTGAAAAACTGTTTTTT. Its translation: CASSLEPEKLFF.